This TCR beta chain was observed in a study of T-cell reconstitution after alpha-beta-depleted transplantation in children. Unique molecular identifiers were used in preparing the TCRbeta library. TCRdb reprocessed the PCR reads with MiXCR, giving one entry per CDR3 protein. Of about 610,000 distinct CDR3 sequences in the sample, 10% to 13% are singletons; the top ten hold less than 5%. The table lists this clonotype with a few counts. The clonotype was recovered from a human donor who donated a stem cell graft to a child with acute myeloid leukemia. Sequences were derived from PBMCs from the stem cell graft donor, sampled from the stem cell graft.

The CDR3: CASSRQADTDTQYF. For the CDR3, the DNA is TGCGCCAGCAGCCGACAGGCGGACACAGATACGCAGTATTTT. The J gene is TRBJ2-3, the V gene TRBV5-1; possibly TRBD1 for D (6 bases). The CDR3 has 14 residues. Between the trimmed V and J ends, which lost 4 bases and 2 bases, there was a span of 11 bases. Per germline, CDR1 SGHRS and CDR2 YFSETQ.